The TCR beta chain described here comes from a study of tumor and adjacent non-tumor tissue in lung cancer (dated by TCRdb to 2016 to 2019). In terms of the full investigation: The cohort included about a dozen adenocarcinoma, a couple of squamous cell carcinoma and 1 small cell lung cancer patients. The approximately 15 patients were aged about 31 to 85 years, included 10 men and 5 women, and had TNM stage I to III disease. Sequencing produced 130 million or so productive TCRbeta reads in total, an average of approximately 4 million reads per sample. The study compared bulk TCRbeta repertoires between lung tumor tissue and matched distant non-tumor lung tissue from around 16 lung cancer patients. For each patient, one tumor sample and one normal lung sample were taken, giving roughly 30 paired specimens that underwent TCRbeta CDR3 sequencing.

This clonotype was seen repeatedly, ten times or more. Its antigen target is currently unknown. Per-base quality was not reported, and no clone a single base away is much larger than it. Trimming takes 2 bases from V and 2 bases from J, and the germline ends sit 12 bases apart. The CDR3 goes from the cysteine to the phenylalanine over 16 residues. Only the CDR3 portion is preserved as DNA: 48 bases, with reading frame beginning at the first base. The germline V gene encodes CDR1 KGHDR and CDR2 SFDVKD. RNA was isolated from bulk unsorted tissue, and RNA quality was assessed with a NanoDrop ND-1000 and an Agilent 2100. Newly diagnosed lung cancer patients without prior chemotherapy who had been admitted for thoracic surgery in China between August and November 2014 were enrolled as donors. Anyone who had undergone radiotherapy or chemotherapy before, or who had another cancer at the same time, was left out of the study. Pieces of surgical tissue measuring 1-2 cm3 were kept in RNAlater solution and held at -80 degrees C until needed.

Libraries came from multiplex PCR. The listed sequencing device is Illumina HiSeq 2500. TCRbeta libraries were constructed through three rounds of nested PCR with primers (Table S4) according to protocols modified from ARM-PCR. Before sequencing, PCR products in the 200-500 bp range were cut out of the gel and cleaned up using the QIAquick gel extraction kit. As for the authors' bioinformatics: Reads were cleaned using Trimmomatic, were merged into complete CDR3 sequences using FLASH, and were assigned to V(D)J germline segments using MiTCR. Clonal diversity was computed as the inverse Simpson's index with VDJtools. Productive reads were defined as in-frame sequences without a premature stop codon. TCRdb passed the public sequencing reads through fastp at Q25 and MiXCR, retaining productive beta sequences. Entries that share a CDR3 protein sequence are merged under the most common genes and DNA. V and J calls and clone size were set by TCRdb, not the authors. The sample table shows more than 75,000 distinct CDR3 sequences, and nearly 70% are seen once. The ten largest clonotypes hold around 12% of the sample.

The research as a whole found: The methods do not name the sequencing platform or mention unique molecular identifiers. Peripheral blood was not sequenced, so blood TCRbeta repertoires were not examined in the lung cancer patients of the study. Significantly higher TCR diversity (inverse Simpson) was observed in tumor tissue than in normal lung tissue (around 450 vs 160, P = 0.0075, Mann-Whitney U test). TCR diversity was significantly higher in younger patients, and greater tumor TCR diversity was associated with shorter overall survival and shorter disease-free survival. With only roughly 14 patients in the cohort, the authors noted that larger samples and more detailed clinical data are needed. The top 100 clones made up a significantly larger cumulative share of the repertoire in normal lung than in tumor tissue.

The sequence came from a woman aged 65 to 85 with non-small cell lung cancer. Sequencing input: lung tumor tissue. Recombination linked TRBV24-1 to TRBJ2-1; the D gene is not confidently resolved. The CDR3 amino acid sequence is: CATSDSSRVTYNEQFF. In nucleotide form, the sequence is TGTGCCACCAGTGATTCCAGTAGAGTAACCTACAATGAGCAGTTCTTC.